This note documents a single TCR beta chain sequence. The sample belongs to a study of blood T cell repertoires in COVID-19. Across the whole study: Spain, Italy and the United States supplied samples that represented acute and convalescent COVID-19. In each case, the material was cDNA or gDNA derived from T cells, B-cell-depleted T cells, or PBMCs.

Study processing details: Reference gene primer amplification gave estimated nucleated cell counts. Assay used: immunoSEQ multiplex PCR; TCRdb lists only in-frame clones, some missing. The V and J calls and clone size were taken over from that table, and D and trimming were inferred from the DNA. The sample lists 150,000 to 200,000 clones, about four fifths occurring once. Sequencing was done on a sample of peripheral blood. This clonotype was sampled from a man between 65 and 79 years old with active or convalescent COVID-19.

DNA of the CDR3: TGTGCCAGCTCACCGGGTAGCGGGAGGTCTCTAGCCAAAAACATTCAGTACTTC. Protein product: CASSPGSGRSLAKNIQYF. This chain uses TRBV18 with TRBJ2-4; 10 bases align to TRBD2. Germline trimming cut 3 bases from V and 0 bases from J; bases unmatched to any gene: 8. CDR3 length: 18 residues. Per germline, CDR1 KGHSH and CDR2 LQKENI.